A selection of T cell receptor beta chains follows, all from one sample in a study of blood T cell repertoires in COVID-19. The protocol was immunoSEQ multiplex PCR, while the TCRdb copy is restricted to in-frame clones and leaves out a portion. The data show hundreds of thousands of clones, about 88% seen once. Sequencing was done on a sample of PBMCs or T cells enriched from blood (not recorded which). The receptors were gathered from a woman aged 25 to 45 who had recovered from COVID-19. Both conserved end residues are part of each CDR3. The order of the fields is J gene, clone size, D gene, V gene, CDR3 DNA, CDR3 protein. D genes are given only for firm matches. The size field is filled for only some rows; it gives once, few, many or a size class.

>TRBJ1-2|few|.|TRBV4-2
TGTGCCAGCAGCCAAGAAAAAAGCGGGGGGTATGGCTACACCTTC
CASSQEKSGGYGYTF
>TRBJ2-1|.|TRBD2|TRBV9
TGTGCCAGCCGTCCTAGCGGGGGCTCCTACAATGAGCAGTTCTTC
CASRPSGGSYNEQFF
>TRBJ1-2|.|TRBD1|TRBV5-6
TGTGCCAGCAGCTTGGTGGACAGGGAGTATGGCTACACCTTC
CASSLVDREYGYTF
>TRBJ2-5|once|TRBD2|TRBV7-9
TGTGCCAGCAGCCCCCGGGTCTTCGCGGGAGGTAAAGAGACCCAGTACTTC
CASSPRVFAGGKETQYF
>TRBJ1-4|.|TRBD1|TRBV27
TGTGCCAGCAGGGGACAGGGAGTTGAAAAACTGTTTTTT
CASRGQGVEKLFF
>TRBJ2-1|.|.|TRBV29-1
TGCAGCGTTGAAGCGGACGGGAAGTTCTTC
CSVEADGKFF
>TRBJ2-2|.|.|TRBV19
TGTGCCAGTAGTATAGACCCCCGGTGGAGGGACAGCACCGGGGAGCTGTTTTTT
CASSIDPRWRDSTGELFF
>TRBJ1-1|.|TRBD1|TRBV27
TGTGCCAGCAGTTCACCGGGACAGGGGGCGGTGGACACTGAAGCTTTCTTT
CASSSPGQGAVDTEAFF
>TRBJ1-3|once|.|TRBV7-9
TGTGCCAGCAGATCAGGACATTCGTACTCTGGAAACACCATATATTTT
CASRSGHSYSGNTIYF
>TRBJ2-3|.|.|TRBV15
TGTGCCACCAGCACGAGGACAGCAGGTGATACGCAGTATTTT
CATSTRTAGDTQYF
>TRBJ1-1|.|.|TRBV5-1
TGCGCCAGCAGCCCCACTACGACAGGGAACACTGAAGCTTTCTTT
CASSPTTTGNTEAFF
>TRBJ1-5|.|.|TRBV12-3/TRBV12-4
TGTGCCAGCACCGAATGGGCTGGTCAGCCCCAGCATTTT
CASTEWAGQPQHF
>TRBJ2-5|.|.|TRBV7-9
TGTGCCAGCAGCTTAAACCGCGCGGAGACCCAGTACTTC
CASSLNRAETQYF
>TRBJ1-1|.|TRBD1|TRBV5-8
TGTGCCAGCAGCTTACAGGGGGCGCGGAACACTGAAGCTTTCTTT
CASSLQGARNTEAFF
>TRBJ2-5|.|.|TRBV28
TGTGCCAGCAGTTTAAATTCTCGTGCAGGACAAGAGACCCAGTACTTC
CASSLNSRAGQETQYF
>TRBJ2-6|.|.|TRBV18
TGTGCCAGCTCAACGGGGAGCTCTGGGGCCAACGTCCTGACTTTC
CASSTGSSGANVLTF
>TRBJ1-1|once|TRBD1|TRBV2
TGTGCCAGCAGTGAAGCGCTTCGAGGGACAGCGAACCGTGAAGCTTTCTTT
CASSEALRGTANREAFF
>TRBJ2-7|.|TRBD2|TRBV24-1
TGTGCCACCACTGGGACCCCGAAGGAGGCTAGCGGGAGACGTTACGAGCAGTACTTC
CATTGTPKEASGRRYEQYF
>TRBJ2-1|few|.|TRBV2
TGTGCCAGCAGTGCGCAGGGCTCCTACAATGAGCAGTTCTTC
CASSAQGSYNEQFF
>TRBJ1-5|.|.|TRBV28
TGTGCCAGCAGTTTATATACAGGGAATAGCAATCAGCCCCAGCATTTT
CASSLYTGNSNQPQHF
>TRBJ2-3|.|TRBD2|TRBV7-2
TGTGCCAGCAGGGCCACTAGCGGATACACAGATACGCAGTATTTT
CASRATSGYTDTQYF
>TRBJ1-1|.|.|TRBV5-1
TGCGCCAGCAGCTGGGGGACACCACGCGCGAACACTGAAGCTTTCTTT
CASSWGTPRANTEAFF
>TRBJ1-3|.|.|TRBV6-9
TGTGCCAGCAGTCAAACTGGACGGAGGAGACGAGTCTCTGGAAACACCATATATTTT
CASSQTGRRRRVSGNTIYF
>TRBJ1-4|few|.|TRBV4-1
TGCGCCAGCAGCCTAGGGGGGGAAAGAAAACTGTTTTTT
CASSLGGERKLFF
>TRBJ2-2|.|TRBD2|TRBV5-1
TGCGCCAGCAGCTTGAGGGGCGGGAGTACGAACGGGGAGCTGTTTTTT
CASSLRGGSTNGELFF
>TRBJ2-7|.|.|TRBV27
TGTGCCAGCACCCCATCGGGGGGCCTTTCCTACGAGCAGTACTTC
CASTPSGGLSYEQYF
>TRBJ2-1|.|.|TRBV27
TGTGCCAGCAGTTTATTGGCAGGGGTCGACAATGAGCAGTTCTTC
CASSLLAGVDNEQFF
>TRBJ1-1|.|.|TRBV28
TGTGCCAGCAGTTTACGGGACTCTGAAGCTTTCTTT
CASSLRDSEAFF
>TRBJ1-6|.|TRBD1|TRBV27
TGTGCCAGCAGTTCACAGGGGGCCGGACAGTCACCCCTCCACTTT
CASSSQGAGQSPLHF
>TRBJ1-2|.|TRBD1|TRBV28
TGTGCCAGCAGTGAGGGACAGGGCGGGGACTATGGCTACACCTTC
CASSEGQGGDYGYTF
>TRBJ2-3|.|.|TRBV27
TGTGCCAGCAGTTTAATCCCGCCTCCTCCGGGTAGCGGCTCAACAGATACGCAGTATTTT
CASSLIPPPPGSGSTDTQYF
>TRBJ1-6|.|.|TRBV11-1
TGTGCCAGCAGCTTCCTAGGGAGTTCACCCCTCCACTTT
CASSFLGSSPLHF
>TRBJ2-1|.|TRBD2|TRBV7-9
TGTGCCAGCAGCTTGACTGGGACTAGCGACAATGAGCAGTTCTTC
CASSLTGTSDNEQFF
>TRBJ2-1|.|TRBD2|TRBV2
TGTGCCAGCAGTCCCCAAGAGCGGGACCTCTACAATGAGCAGTTCTTC
CASSPQERDLYNEQFF
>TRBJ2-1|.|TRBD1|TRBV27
TGTGCCAGCAGTTCCCTAAGGACAGGGCGGAGGTCCTACAATGAGCAGTTCTTC
CASSSLRTGRRSYNEQFF
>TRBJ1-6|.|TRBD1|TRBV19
TGTGCCAGTAGTATGGACAGGGGAACCTATAATTCACCCCTCCACTTT
CASSMDRGTYNSPLHF
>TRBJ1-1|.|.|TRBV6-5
TGTGCCAGCAGTTACGGCCGGGGAGAGATGAACACTGAAGCTTTCTTT
CASSYGRGEMNTEAFF
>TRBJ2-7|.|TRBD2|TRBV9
TGTGCCAGCAGCGTAGAAGCGGGAGGTGGAGAGCAGTACTTC
CASSVEAGGGEQYF
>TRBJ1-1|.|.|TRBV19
TGTGCCAGTACCGATCGGGGAAGGGACACTGAAGCTTTCTTT
CASTDRGRDTEAFF
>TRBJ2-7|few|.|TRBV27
TGTGCCAGCAGTTTAAGTGGGAGCTCCTACGAGCAGTACTTC
CASSLSGSSYEQYF